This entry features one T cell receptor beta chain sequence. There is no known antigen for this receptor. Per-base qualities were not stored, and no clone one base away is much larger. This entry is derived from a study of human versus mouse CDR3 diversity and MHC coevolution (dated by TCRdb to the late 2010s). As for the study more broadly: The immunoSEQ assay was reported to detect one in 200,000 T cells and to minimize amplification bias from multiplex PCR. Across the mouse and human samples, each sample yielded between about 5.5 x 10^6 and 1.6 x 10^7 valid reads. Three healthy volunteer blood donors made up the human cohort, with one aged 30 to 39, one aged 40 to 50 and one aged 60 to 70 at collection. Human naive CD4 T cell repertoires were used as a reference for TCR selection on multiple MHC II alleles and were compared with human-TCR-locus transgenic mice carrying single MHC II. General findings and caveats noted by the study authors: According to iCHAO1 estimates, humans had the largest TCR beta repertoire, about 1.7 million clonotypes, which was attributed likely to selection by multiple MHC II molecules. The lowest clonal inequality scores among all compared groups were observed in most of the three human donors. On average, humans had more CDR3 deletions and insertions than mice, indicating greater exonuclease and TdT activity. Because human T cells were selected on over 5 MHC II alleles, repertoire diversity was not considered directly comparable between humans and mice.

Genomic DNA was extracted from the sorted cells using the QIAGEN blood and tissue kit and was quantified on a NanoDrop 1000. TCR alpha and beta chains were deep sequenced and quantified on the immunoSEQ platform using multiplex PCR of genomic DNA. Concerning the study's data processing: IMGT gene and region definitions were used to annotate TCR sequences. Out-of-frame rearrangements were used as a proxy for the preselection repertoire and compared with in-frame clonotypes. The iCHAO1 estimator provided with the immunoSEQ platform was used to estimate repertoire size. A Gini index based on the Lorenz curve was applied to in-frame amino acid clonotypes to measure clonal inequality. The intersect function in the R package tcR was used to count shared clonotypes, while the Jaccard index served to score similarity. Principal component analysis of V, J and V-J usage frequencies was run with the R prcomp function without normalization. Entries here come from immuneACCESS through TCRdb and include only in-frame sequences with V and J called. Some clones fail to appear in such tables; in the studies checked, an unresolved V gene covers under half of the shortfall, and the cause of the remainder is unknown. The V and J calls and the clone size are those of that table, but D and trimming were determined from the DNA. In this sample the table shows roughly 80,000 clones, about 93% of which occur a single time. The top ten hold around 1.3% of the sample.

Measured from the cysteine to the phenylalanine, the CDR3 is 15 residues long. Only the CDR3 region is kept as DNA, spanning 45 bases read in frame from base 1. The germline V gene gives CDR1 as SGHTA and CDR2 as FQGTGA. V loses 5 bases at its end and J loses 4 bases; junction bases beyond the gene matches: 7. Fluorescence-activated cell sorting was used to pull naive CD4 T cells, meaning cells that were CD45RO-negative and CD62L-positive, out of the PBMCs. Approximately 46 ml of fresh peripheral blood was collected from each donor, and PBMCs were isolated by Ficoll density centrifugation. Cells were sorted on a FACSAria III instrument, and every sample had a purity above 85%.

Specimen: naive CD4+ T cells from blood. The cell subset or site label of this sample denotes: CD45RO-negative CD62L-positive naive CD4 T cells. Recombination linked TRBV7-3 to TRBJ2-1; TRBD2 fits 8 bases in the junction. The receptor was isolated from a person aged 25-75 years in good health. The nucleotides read TGTGCCAGCAGCCCAACTAGCGGTTGGTACAATGAGCAGTTCTTC. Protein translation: CASSPTSGWYNEQFF. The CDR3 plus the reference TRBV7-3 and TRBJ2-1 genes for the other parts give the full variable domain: GAGVSQTPSNKVTEKGKYVELRCDPISGHTALYWYRQSLGQGPEFLIYFQGTGAADDSGLPNDRFFAVRPEGSVSTLKIQRTERGDSAVYLCASSPTSGWYNEQFFGPGTRLTVL.